This T cell receptor (beta chain) was observed in a study of cytomegalovirus exposure and HLA in healthy donors (dated by TCRdb to about 2017). Background for the entire study: An earlier analysis of roughly 500 of the donors reported about 250 Gb of sequence data and 120 million or so unique TCR beta sequences from 150 million to 200 million T cells. An early release that covered around 590 HLA-typed donors contained approximately 300 gigabases of sequencing data and 65 million to 100 million unique TCR sequences. Of the approximately 400 genotyped donors, about 80% fell in the genetic ancestry cluster associated with self-reported Caucasian donors. The study was designed to test whether signatures of past pathogen exposure could be identified by cataloging public T cell receptors. The T cell repertoires of 666 subjects were profiled by immunosequencing and related to cytomegalovirus serostatus. A separate validation cohort of 100 to 150 different subjects was used in addition to the approximately 640-subject first cohort. To predict cytomegalovirus infection status, the study combined high-throughput TCR immunosequencing, statistical association of individual TCRs with disease status, and machine learning. A later analysis re-examined previously published TCR beta repertoires from 600 to 700 donors and added high-resolution HLA genotyping to investigate patterns of TCR occurrence. Rather than using new phenotypic data, the later analysis identified candidate immune exposures from TCR beta sequences and from how often those sequences occurred across donors. In an earlier analysis of more than 550 of the donors, high-throughput TCR beta sequencing was used to judge whether each TCR beta V gene segment behaved as functional or pseudogenic. Donor age, sex, ethnicity and CMV serostatus were collected together with the repertoire data. A later genetic analysis used genome-wide SNP genotypes for about 55% of the 666 donors, treating that subset as a discovery cohort. Every repertoire in the discovery cohort had been generated on one and the same sequencing platform. HLA typing covered class I and class II loci at four-digit resolution. Typing coverage varied by locus: 629-630 donors for A, B, C, DRB1 and DQB1; under 550 for DQA1; about 570 for DPA1; 450 to 480 for DPB1. Because of strong linkage in the cohort, 4 to 6 DR-DQ haplotypes were treated as single units for association and clustering. Among about 400 genotyped donors of the cohort, an average of around 250,000 unique TCR beta nucleotide sequences was sequenced per donor, of which about 19% were non-productive.

The method was the immunoSEQ multiplex PCR assay. For the multiplex PCR, a mixture combining 60 forward primers for TCR Vbeta segments and 13 reverse primers for TCR Jbeta segments was used. Amplification of the CDR3 region of rearranged TCR beta genes was performed with a multiplex PCR assay on genomic DNA. The amplified TCR beta libraries were sequenced on the Illumina HiSeq System as 87-base-pair reads. The paper's processing steps were these. In a later analysis, tens of millions of unique TCR beta chains were counted across the 500 to 700 repertoires, and roughly 11 million of these chains were shared by at least two donors. A nearest-neighbor algorithm error-corrected the raw reads and collapsed the reads into unique sequences, merging closely related sequences to remove PCR and sequencing errors. V, D and J gene segments were assigned by aligning CDR3 sequences to IMGT reference sequences. For a sequence to be retained, at least a six-nucleotide match to both a V gene segment and a J gene segment was required. A rearrangement was called productive if the CDR3 had no stop codons and remained in frame with V and J, and every other rearrangement was called non-productive. CDR3 was defined according to IMGT convention as the region running from the second conserved V-encoded cysteine to the conserved J-encoded phenylalanine. The earlier analysis of some 550 of the donors excluded any sequence lacking an unambiguous match to a single V gene segment. In an earlier analysis of approximately 550 of the donors, V segments were called functional above 56.7% productive rearrangements and were called segregating when the between-donor standard deviation exceeded 5%. A statistical classification framework was built for diagnosing cytomegalovirus status from the catalog of TCR beta chain sequences. In a later analysis, V and J genes were assigned by comparing TCR nucleotide sequences against IMGT/GENE-DB human TR gene sequences. A later analysis assigned CDR3 sequences and most-parsimonious VDJ recombination scenarios with the TCRdist pipeline. In a later analysis, each TCR beta chain was defined by its CDR3 amino acid sequence together with its V-gene family, and reads without a unique V-gene family were excluded. To address suspected cross-contamination and a sequencing artifact, a later analysis removed over 500 highly shared, low-generation-probability nucleotide sequences. In a later analysis, a clonal expansion index for each public chain was calculated from normalized within-repertoire ranks of inferred template counts. In a later analysis, generation probabilities were computed with a VDJ recombination model fitted to out-of-frame rearrangements, and the resulting probabilities were checked against IGoR. In a later analysis, TCR-TCR, TCR-HLA and TCR-CMV co-occurrence was scored with hypergeometric tests, and a repertoire-size bias correction was applied to TCR pairs. In a later analysis, false discovery rates were estimated by permuting HLA or CMV assignments 20 times. A later analysis grouped co-occurring TCRs with DBSCAN, adding TCRdist sequence similarity when clustering within HLA-allele-positive subsets. Repertoires with fewer than 30,000 or more than 120,000 public chains were left out of co-occurrence clustering, as were five repertoires with anomalous nucleotide sharing. TCRdb mirrors the immuneACCESS table, restricted to in-frame sequences. Some clones are absent from its copies; in checked studies, under half trace to an unresolved V gene, and the reason for the others is unknown. D and trimming were read from the DNA, whereas the V and J calls and clone size are those reported in that table. Recorded for this sample are around 200,000 clones; 70% to 90% of them occurred a single time. Clones ranked in the top ten supply roughly 0.32% of the sample.

Details on this clone: This receptor's antigen is unknown. Base qualities were left out, and no much larger clone turns up one base away.

The germline V gene (reference sequence) specifies SGHNT as CDR1 and YYREEE as CDR2. For this chain, trimming is 4 bases at the V end and 4 bases at the J end, and the number of junction bases without a gene match is 10. From the cysteine up to the phenylalanine, the CDR3 has a length of 15 residues. The CDR3 DNA has 45 bases and is translated from base 1. Broader findings and caveats from the paper: Across donors, most TCR sequences were observed very rarely, whereas some public TCRs were present in many individuals. Immune exposure information for the cohort was limited to CMV serostatus. Specific HLA alleles were associated with some 15,000 TCR beta sequences at a false discovery rate of 0.05 in a later analysis. Roughly uniform sequencing depth across donors was assumed in presence/absence analyses, although this assumption may not hold. Assigning TCR associations to individual alleles was difficult when HLA alleles, especially DR and DQ, strongly co-occurred. According to a later analysis, parvovirus B19, influenza, CMV and Epstein-Barr virus appeared linked to several top co-occurrence clusters. A later analysis found that TCR association rates varied across HLA loci, with DRB1 alleles showing the most associated TCRs and HLA-C alleles the fewest. In the study, about 150 TCR beta chains were listed as associated with cytomegalovirus. In an earlier analysis of 500 to 650 of the donors, most TCR beta V segments appeared in productive rearrangements about 87% or about 30% of the time, broadly matching IMGT annotations. In a later analysis, most CMV-associated TCR beta chains were found to appear HLA-restricted, with HLA associations seemingly driven largely by CMV exposure. Three of the identified cytomegalovirus-associated TCR beta chains were confirmed in vitro to be specific for cytomegalovirus antigens. In a later genetic analysis, a missense DCLRE1C variant was associated with V-gene and J-gene trimming of TCR beta chains, and the association was replicated in an independent cohort. According to a later genetic analysis, donors in an Asian-associated ancestry cluster had fewer N-insertions in productive TCRs than the approximately 650-donor mean. A cluster of highly shared sequence variants was judged likely to be a technical artifact of the sequencing pipeline. Compared with equally common non-associated chains, HLA-associated TCR beta chains in a later analysis were more clonally expanded and had lower generation probabilities. The authors suggested that the approach could potentially be generalized to other disease states and immunological phenotypes. This cohort had only TCR beta chains sequenced, and the lack of alpha or paired-chain data limited which features could be detected. HLA typing was unavailable for some donors at each locus, so association tests used only the typed subset. The 87-base-pair reads could not distinguish some IMGT-functional V segments, including TRBV6-2 and TRBV6-3, so those segments were excluded. Linkage disequilibrium might explain the correlated functional status among segregating V segments, but an unknown experimental factor could not be ruled out. A further reported finding was that TCR beta sequences accurately predicted the HLA-A and HLA-B alleles for most subjects in the first cohort. Cytomegalovirus status was reported to be diagnosed by the classifier with high specificity and sensitivity in both the original and validation cohorts. Roughly 17 rarely observed V segments, including chromosome 9 orphons, were excluded from the earlier analysis of some 590 of the donors because counts were too low.

The cohort comprised 670 or so healthy bone marrow donors. Cohort members were all nominally healthy when sampled, although unrecorded immune exposures were likely present. The donor tested CMV seronegative and was one of the 352 seronegative cohort members. Every donor gave a peripheral blood sample, and the peripheral blood mononuclear cells from that sample were used for TCR beta sequencing. The Qiagen DNeasy Blood Extraction Kit was used to extract genomic DNA from the blood cell samples. This chain is built from TRBV5-4 and TRBJ2-5, with 7 bases aligning to TRBD2. This TCR was recovered from a woman aged 25 to 39 in good health and CMV-seronegative. Sequenced sample: PBMCs. The nucleotide sequence reads as follows: TGTGCCAGCAGCCTCGGGAGGCAGGGCGGAGAGACCCAGTACTTC. This encodes CASSLGRQGGETQYF.